The 10 T cell receptor beta chains reported below all come from one sample, sequenced in a study of T cell responses to AZD1222 COVID-19 vaccine. Measured with immunoSEQ multiplex PCR; TCRdb has only the in-frame clones, and not every one. Here the sample spans about 53,000 clones, around 84% being singletons. The sequences come from peripheral blood, collected on day 0 of AZD1222 vaccination. All receptors come from an adult in good health.

The chain couples TRBV5-1 to TRBJ2-7, with a weak D call TRBD2 (5 bases). The germline V gene has CDR1 SGHRS and CDR2 YFSETQ. This CDR3 contains 14 residues. Trimming stripped 4 bases from V and 1 base from J, with 12 bases between. CDR3 protein: CASSTAGGSYEQYF. The DNA of the CDR3 is TGCGCCAGCAGCACTGCGGGTGGATCCTACGAGCAGTACTTC.

This chain connects TRBV9 to TRBJ2-2, with TRBD2 matching over 7 bases. The CDR3 runs to 16 residues. J lost 2 bases, V lost 3 bases, and 7 bases had no gene match. Germline V lookup: CDR1 SGDLS, CDR2 YYNGEE. In nucleotides, the CDR3 is TGTGCCAGCAGCGAAGCTAGCGGAACCAACACCGGGGAGCTGTTTTTT. This sequence encodes CASSEASGTNTGELFF.

The table lists this clone with a count of one. The chain is built from TRBV29-1 and TRBJ2-7; weak D call: TRBD2 (6 bases). V was shortened by 7 bases and J by 2 bases, with 12 bases between the two germline ends. Germline V CDR1 and CDR2: SQVTM, ANQGSEA. This CDR3 spans 12 amino acids. CDR3 DNA sequence: TGCAGCGGGGGGGAGGTAGCCTACGAGCAGTACTTC. Its translation is CSGGEVAYEQYF.

This chain joins TRBV27 and TRBJ1-5; D is unclear. V shed 2 bases and J shed 4 bases, with 6 bases lying between them. Germline V lookup: CDR1 MNHEY, CDR2 SMNVEV (reference sequence). The CDR3 runs 13 residues. CDR3 residues: CASSLARNQPQHF. The DNA for the CDR3 is TGTGCCAGCAGTTTAGCCAGAAATCAGCCCCAGCATTTT.

V usage is TRBV4-1 and J usage is TRBJ1-5; no clear D. Between the trimmed V and J ends, which lost 1 base and 4 bases, there was a span of 8 bases. This CDR3 is built from 14 residues. Germline-derived CDR1 and CDR2 are MGHRA and YSYEKL. The CDR3 loop is CASSQGQVNQPQHF. The CDR3 coding sequence is TGCGCCAGCAGCCAAGGGCAGGTGAATCAGCCCCAGCATTTT.

The CDR3 region is CASSSLDRENEKLFF. The CDR3 region has the DNA TGTGCCAGCAGTTCCCTGGACAGGGAGAATGAAAAACTGTTTTTT. The rearrangement links TRBV6-5 to TRBJ1-4; the match to TRBD1 covers 8 bases. Germline trimming cut 4 bases from V and 5 bases from J; bases unmatched to any gene: 6. CDR1 and CDR2 (germline): MNHEY, SVGAGI. This CDR3 has 15 residues.

The rearrangement uses TRBV10-2 and TRBJ2-1; 14 nucleotides align to TRBD2. CDR1 is WSHSY, CDR2 SAAADI, per germline. This CDR3 is built from 15 residues. Trimming took 10 bases from V and 9 from J; bases not matched to a gene: 11. CDR3 coding DNA: TGCGCCACAGGGGGACTAGCGGGAGACCAGGGTGAGCAGTTCTTC. Protein sequence: CATGGLAGDQGEQFF.

This clone was seen more than once but under ten times. The rearrangement links TRBV7-2 to TRBJ1-2; TRBD1 might be the D (5 bases). The ends were cut back, 1 base at V and 4 bases at J, with 10 bases in the middle. The CDR3 has 14 amino acids. Germline loops: CDR1 SGHTA, CDR2 FQGNSA. The CDR3 DNA reads as TGTGCCAGCAGCTTAGATCTGGGACCCTATGGCTACACCTTC. Protein: CASSLDLGPYGYTF.

This clone has only one observation. This chain joins TRBV5-1 and TRBJ1-5, with D hard to call. With 0 bases removed from V and 5 bases from J, the gap between germline ends came to 9 bases. Germline assignment: CDR1 SGHRS and CDR2 YFSETQ. The CDR3 loop spans 14 amino acids. CDR3 sequence: CASSLDSQDQPQHF. CDR3 DNA sequence: TGCGCCAGCAGCTTGGACAGCCAAGATCAGCCCCAGCATTTT. Filled out from reference TRBV5-1 and TRBJ1-5, the complete variable domain reads KAGVTQTPRYLIKTRGQQVTLSCSPISGHRSVSWYQQTPGQGLQFLFEYFSETQRNKGNFPGRFSGRQFSNSRSEMNVSTLELGDSALYLCASSLDSQDQPQHFGDGTRLSIL.

This chain joins TRBV6-5 and TRBJ1-1; D may be TRBD1 (5 bases). Trimming took off 6 bases at V and 4 bases at J, with 9 bases between the two ends. The CDR3 totals 12 residues. From germline, CDR1 is MNHEY and CDR2 SVGAGI. The CDR3 reads CASREQGTEAFF. CDR3 bases: TGTGCCAGCAGGGAGCAGGGCACTGAAGCTTTCTTT.